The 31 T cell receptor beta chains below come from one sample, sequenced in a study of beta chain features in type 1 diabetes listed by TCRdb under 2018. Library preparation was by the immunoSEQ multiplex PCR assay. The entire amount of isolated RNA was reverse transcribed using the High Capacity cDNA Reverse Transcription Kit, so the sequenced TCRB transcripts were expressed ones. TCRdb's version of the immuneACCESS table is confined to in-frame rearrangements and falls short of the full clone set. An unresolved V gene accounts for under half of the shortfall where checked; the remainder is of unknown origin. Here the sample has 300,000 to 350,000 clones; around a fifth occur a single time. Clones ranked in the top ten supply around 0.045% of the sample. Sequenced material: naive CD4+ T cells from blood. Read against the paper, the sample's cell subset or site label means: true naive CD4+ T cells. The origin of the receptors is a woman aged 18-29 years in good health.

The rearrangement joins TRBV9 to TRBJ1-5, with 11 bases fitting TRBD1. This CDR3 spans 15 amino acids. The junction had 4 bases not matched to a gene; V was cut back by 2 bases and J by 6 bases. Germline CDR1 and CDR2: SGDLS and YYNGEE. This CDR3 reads CASSVRDRGGQPQHF. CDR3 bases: TGTGCCAGCAGCGTCCGGGACAGGGGGGGTCAGCCCCAGCATTTT. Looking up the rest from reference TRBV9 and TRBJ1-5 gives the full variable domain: DSGVTQTPKHLITATGQRVTLRCSPRSGDLSVYWYQQSLDQGLQFLIQYYNGEERAKGNILERFSAQQFPDLHSELNLSSLELGDSALYFCASSVRDRGGQPQHFGDGTRLSIL.

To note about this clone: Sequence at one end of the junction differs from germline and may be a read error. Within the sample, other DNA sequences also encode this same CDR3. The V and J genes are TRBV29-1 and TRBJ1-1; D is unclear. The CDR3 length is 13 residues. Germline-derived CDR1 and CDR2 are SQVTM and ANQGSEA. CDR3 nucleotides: TGCAGCGTCGAAGTGGCGGTGAACACTGAAGCTTTCTTT. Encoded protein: CSVEVAVNTEAFF.

In nucleotides, the CDR3 is TGCAGCGTCGTGCCCCGGACAGGGGTAGCATACACCTTC. Its protein is CSVVPRTGVAYTF. The chain is built from TRBV29-1 and TRBJ1-2; 9 bases line up with TRBD1. The CDR3 is made up of 13 amino acids. Germline CDR1 reads SQVTM; CDR2 reads ANQGSEA. The V gene end was trimmed by 6 bases and the J gene end by 11 bases; junction bases not matched to a gene: 13. The full variable domain, its missing parts supplied by reference TRBV29-1 and TRBJ1-2, is SAVISQKPSRDICQRGTSLTIQCQVDSQVTMMFWYRQQPGQSLTLIATANQGSEATYESGFVIDKFPISRPNLTFSTLTVSNMSPEDSSIYLCSVVPRTGVAYTFGSGTRLTVV.

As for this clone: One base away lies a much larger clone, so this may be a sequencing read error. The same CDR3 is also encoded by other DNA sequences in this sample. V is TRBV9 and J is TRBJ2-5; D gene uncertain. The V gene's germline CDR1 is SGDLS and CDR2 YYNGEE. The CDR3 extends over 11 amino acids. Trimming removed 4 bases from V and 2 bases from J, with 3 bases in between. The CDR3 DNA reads TGTGCCAGCAGCTCGCAAGAGACCCAGTACTTC. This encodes CASSSQETQYF.

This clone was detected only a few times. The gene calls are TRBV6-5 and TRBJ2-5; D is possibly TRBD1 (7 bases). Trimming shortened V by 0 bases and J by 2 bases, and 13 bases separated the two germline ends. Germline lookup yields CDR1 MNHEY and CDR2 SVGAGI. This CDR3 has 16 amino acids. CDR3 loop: CASSYSGGQLQETQYF. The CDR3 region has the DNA TGTGCCAGCAGTTACTCGGGGGGACAGTTACAAGAGACCCAGTACTTC.

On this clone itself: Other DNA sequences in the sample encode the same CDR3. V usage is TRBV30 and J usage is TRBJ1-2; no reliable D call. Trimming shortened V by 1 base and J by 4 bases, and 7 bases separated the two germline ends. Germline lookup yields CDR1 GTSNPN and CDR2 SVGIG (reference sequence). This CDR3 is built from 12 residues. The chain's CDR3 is CAWSAGGYGYTF. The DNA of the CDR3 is TGTGCCTGGAGTGCGGGAGGCTATGGCTACACCTTC.

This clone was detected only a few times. The CDR3 nucleotides read TGTGCCTGGAGTGTTCGGGGACAGGCCCTCTACGAGCAGTACTTC. Amino acid sequence: CAWSVRGQALYEQYF. The chain employs TRBV30 and TRBJ2-7, with TRBD1 identical over 8 bases. CDR1 is GTSNPN and CDR2 is SVGIG in the germline V gene (reference sequence). The CDR3 runs 15 residues. Trimming took 0 bases from V and 3 from J; bases not matched to a gene: 7. Full variable domain (remainder filled in from reference TRBV30 and TRBJ2-7): SQTIHQWPATLVQPVGSPLSLECTVEGTSNPNLYWYRQAAGRGLQLLFYSVGIGQISSEVPQNLSASRPQDRQFILSSKKLLLSDSGFYLCAWSVRGQALYEQYFGPGTRLTVT.

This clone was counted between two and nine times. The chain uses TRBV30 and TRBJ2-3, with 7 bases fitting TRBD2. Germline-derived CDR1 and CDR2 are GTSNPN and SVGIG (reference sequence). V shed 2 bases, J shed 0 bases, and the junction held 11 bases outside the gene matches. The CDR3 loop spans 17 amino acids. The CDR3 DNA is TGTGCCTGGAGTTTCCGGCGGCTAGCGGCTAGCACAGATACGCAGTATTTT. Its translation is CAWSFRRLAASTDTQYF.

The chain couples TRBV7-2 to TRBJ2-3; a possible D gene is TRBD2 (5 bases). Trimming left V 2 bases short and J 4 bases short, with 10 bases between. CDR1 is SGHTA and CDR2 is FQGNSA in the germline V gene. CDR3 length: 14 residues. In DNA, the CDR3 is TGTGCCAGCAGCTTAAGGGCGGAGGCAGATACGCAGTATTTT. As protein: CASSLRAEADTQYF.

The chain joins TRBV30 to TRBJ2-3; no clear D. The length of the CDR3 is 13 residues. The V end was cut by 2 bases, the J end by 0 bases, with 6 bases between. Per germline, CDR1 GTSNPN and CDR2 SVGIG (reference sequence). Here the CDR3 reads CAWSQTSTDTQYF. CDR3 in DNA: TGTGCCTGGAGTCAGACTAGCACAGATACGCAGTATTTT.

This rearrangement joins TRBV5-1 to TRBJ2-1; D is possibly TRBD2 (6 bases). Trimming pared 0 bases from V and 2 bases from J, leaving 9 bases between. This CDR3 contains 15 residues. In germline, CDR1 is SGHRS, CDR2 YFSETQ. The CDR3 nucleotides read TGCGCCAGCAGCTTGGCCCCGGGGGCCTACAATGAGCAGTTCTTC. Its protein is CASSLAPGAYNEQFF.

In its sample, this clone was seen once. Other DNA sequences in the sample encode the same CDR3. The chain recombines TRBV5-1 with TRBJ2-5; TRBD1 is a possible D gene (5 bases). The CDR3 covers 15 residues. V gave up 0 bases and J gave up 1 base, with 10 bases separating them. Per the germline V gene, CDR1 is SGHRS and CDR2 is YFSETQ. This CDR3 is CASSLAGSGQETQYF. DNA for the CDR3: TGCGCCAGCAGCTTGGCAGGGTCGGGCCAAGAGACCCAGTACTTC. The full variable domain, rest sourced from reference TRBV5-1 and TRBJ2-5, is KAGVTQTPRYLIKTRGQQVTLSCSPISGHRSVSWYQQTPGQGLQFLFEYFSETQRNKGNFPGRFSGRQFSNSRSEMNVSTLELGDSALYLCASSLAGSGQETQYFGPGTRLLVL.

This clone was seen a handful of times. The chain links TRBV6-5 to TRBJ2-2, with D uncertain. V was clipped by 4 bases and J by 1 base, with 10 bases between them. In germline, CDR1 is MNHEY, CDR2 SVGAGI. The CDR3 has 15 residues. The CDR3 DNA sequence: TGTGCCAGCAGTTCCCCACAGAGGAACACCGGGGAGCTGTTTTTT. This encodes CASSSPQRNTGELFF.

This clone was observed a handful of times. The CDR3, as DNA: TGCGCCAGCAGGCTCGAACCAGTAAATGAGCAGTTCTTC. Protein sequence: CASRLEPVNEQFF. The chain couples TRBV5-1 to TRBJ2-1; D remains ambiguous. CDR1 is SGHRS, CDR2 YFSETQ, per germline. The V end lost 5 bases, the J end lost 7 bases, and 13 bases lay between the germline ends. CDR3 length equals 13 residues. The variable domain in full, completed from reference TRBV5-1 and TRBJ2-1, reads KAGVTQTPRYLIKTRGQQVTLSCSPISGHRSVSWYQQTPGQGLQFLFEYFSETQRNKGNFPGRFSGRQFSNSRSEMNVSTLELGDSALYLCASRLEPVNEQFFGPGTRLTVL.

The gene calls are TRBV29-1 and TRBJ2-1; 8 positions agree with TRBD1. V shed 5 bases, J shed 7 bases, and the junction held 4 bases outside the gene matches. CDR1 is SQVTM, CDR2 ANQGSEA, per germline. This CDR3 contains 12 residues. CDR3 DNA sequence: TGCAGCGTTTCGGGACAGGAGAATGAGCAGTTCTTC. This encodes CSVSGQENEQFF.

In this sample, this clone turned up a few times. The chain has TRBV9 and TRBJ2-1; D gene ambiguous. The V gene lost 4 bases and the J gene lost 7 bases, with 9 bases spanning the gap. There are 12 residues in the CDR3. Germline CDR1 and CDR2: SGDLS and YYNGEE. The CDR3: CASSPPRNEQFF. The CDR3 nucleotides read TGTGCCAGCAGCCCCCCCCGGAATGAGCAGTTCTTC.

This CDR3 is CASSKNRGTWETQYF. Here the CDR3 DNA reads TGTGCCAGCAGTAAGAACAGGGGGACATGGGAGACCCAGTACTTC. This rearrangement joins TRBV6-5 to TRBJ2-5; TRBD1 matches at 8 bases. There are 15 residues in the CDR3. Germline values: CDR1 MNHEY, CDR2 SVGAGI. With 5 bases clipped from V and 5 bases from J, the junction kept 10 bases outside the gene matches.

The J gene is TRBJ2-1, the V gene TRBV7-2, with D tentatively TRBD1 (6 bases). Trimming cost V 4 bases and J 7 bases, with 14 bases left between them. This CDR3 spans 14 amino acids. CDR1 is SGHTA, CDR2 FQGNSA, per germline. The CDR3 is CASSSGQFRNEQFF. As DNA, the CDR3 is TGTGCCAGCAGCTCAGGACAGTTTAGAAATGAGCAGTTCTTC. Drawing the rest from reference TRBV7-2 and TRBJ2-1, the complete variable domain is GAGVSQSPSNKVTEKGKDVELRCDPISGHTALYWYRQSLGQGLEFLIYFQGNSAPDKSGLPSDRFSAERTGGSVSTLTIQRTQQEDSAVYLCASSSGQFRNEQFFGPGTRLTVL.

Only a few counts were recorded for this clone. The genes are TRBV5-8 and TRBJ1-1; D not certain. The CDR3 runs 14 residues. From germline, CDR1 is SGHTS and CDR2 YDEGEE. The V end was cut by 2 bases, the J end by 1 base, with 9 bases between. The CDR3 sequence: CASSFMRPNTEAFF. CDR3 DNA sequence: TGTGCCAGCAGCTTTATGCGCCCGAACACTGAAGCTTTCTTT.

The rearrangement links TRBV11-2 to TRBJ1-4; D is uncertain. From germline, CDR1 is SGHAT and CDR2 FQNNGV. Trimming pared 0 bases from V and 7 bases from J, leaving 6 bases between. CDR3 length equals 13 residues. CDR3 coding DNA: TGTGCCAGCAGCTTAGATCCCGGTGAAAAACTGTTTTTT. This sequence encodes CASSLDPGEKLFF.

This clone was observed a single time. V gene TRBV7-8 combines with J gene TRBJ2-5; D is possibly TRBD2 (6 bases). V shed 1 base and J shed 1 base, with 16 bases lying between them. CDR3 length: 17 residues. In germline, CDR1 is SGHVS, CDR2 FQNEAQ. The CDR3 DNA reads TGTGCCAGCAGCTTAGGTTATCGAGCGGGCGTCCAAGAGACCCAGTACTTC. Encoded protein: CASSLGYRAGVQETQYF.

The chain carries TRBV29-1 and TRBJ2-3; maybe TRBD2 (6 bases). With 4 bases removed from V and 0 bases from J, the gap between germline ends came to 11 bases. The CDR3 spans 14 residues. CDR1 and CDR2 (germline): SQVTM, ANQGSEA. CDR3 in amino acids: CSVGEGTSTDTQYF. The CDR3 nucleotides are TGCAGCGTTGGCGAGGGGACTAGCACAGATACGCAGTATTTT.

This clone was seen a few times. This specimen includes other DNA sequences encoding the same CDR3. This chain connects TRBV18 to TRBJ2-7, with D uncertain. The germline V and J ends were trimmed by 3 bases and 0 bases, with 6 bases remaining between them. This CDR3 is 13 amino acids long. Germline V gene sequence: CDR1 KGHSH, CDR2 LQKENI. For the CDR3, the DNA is TGTGCCAGCTCACCCCCTAGCTCCTACGAGCAGTACTTC. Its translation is CASSPPSSYEQYF.

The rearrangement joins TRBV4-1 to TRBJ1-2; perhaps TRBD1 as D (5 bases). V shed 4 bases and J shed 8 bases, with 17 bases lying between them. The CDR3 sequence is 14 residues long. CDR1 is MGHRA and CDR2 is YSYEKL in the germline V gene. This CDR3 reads CASSRDYRSRGYTF. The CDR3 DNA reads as TGCGCCAGCAGCCGTGATTACAGGAGCCGAGGCTACACCTTC.

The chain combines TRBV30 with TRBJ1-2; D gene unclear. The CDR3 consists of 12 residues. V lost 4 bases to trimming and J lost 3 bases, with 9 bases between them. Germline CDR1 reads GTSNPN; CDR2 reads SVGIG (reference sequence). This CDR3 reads CAWTRGDYGYTF. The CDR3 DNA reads TGTGCCTGGACCCGGGGAGACTATGGCTACACCTTC.

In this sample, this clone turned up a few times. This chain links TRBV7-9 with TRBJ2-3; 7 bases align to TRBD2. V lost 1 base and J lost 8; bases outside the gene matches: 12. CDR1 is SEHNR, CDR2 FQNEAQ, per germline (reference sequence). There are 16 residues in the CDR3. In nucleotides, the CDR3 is TGTGCCAGCAGCTTAGGGGTCGGCGGGAGCATCCGTACGCAGTATTTT. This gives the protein CASSLGVGGSIRTQYF.

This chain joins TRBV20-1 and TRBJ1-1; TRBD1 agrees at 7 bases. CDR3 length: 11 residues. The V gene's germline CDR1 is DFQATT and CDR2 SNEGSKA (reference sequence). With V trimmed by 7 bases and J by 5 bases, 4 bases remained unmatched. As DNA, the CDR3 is TGCAGTGTTCCCAGGGGGACTGAAGCTTTCTTT. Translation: CSVPRGTEAFF.

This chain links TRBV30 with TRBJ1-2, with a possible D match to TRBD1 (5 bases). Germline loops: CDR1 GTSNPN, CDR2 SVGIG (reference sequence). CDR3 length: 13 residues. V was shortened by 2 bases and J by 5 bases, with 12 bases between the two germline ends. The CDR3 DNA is TGTGCCTGGAGTCGGGGGTTTGGGTATGGCTACACCTTC. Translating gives CAWSRGFGYGYTF.

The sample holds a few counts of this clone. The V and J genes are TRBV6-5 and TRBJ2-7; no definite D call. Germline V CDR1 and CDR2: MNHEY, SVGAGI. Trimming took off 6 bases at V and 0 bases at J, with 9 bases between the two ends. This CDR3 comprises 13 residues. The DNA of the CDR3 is TGTGCCAGCAGACCCGCGAGCTCCTACGAGCAGTACTTC. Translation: CASRPASSYEQYF.

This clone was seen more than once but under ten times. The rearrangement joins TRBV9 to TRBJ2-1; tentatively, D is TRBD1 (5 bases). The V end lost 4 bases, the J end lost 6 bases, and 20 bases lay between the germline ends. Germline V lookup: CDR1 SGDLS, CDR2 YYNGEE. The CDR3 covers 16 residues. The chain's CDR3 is CASSSRVTLVSNEQFF. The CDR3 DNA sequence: TGTGCCAGCAGCTCCAGGGTAACTTTAGTAAGCAATGAGCAGTTCTTC.

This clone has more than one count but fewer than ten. This CDR3 reads CASSVQGASFEAFF. In DNA, the CDR3 is TGTGCCAGCAGCGTACAGGGGGCTTCCTTTGAAGCTTTCTTT. This chain uses TRBV9 with TRBJ1-1; TRBD1 matches 8 bases. The CDR3 consists of 14 residues. Trimming cost V 1 base and J 7 bases; bases outside gene matches: 6. Germline values: CDR1 SGDLS, CDR2 YYNGEE.